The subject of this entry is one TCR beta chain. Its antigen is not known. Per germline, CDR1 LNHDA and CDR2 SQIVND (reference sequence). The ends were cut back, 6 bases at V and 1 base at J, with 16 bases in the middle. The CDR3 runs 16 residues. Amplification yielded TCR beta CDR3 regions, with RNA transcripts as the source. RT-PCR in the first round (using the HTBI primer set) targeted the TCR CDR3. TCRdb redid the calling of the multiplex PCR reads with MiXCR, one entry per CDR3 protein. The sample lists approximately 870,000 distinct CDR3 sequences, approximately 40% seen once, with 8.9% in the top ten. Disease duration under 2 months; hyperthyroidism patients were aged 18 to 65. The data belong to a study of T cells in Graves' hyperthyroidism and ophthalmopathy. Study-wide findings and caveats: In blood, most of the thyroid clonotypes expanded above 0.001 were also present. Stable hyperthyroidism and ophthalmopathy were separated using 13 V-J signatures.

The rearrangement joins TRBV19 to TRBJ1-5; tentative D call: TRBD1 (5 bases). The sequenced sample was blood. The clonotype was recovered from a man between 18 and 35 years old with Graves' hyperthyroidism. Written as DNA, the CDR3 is TGTGCCAGTAGCCGAACAGGAGAGGGAAGCAATCAGCCCCAGCATTTT. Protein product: CASSRTGEGSNQPQHF.